This TCR beta chain was found in a study of T-cell reconstitution after alpha-beta-depleted transplantation in children. This clonotype was detected ten times or more. From germline, CDR1 is SNHLY and CDR2 FYNNEI. Deletions cut 6 bases from V and 2 bases from J, with 16 bases between. The CDR3 sequence is 15 residues long. Library preparation (for TCRbeta) was performed with unique molecular identifiers. In TCRdb, the PCR reads were re-called with MiXCR into one record per CDR3 protein. The sample includes fewer than 4,500 distinct CDR3 sequences, 9.5% to 15% of them seen just once. Sequences were derived from PBMCs, mostly from graft donor cells, sampled 60 days after TCRalphabeta/CD19-depleted stem cell transplant. The genes are TRBV2 and TRBJ2-5, with a weak D call TRBD2 (7 bases). This TCR derives from a male patient aged 2 to 10 who had a stem cell transplant for acute lymphoblastic leukemia, so the T cells may come from the graft donor. CDR3 sequence: CASRGGRGPQETQYF. The CDR3 bases are TGTGCCAGCAGGGGTGGGCGGGGGCCTCAAGAGACCCAGTACTTC.